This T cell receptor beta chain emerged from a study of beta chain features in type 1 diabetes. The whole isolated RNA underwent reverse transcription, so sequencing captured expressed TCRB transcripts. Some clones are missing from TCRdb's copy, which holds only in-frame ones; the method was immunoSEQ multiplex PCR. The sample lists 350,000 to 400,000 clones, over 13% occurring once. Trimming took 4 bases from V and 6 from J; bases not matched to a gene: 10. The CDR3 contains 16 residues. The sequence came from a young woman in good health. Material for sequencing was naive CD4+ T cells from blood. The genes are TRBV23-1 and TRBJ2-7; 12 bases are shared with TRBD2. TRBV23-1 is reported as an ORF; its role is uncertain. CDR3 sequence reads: CASSPSTSGRSSEQYF. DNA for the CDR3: TGCGCCAGCAGTCCCTCGACTAGCGGGAGATCGAGCGAGCAGTACTTC.